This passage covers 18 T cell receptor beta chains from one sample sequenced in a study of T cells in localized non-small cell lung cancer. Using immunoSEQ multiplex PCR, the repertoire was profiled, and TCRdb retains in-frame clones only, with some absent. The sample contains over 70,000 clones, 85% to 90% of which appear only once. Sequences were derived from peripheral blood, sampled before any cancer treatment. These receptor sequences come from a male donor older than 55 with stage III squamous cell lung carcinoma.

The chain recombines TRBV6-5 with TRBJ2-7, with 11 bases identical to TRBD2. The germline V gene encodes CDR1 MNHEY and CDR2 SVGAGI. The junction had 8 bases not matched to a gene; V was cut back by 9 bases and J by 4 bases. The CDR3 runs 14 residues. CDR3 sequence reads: CASAVAGGRYEQYF. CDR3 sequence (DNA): TGTGCCAGTGCCGTAGCGGGGGGGCGGTACGAGCAGTACTTC.

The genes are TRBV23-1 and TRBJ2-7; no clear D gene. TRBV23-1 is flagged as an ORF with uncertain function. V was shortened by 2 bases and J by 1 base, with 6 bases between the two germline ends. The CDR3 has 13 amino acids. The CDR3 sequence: CASSQKGSYEQYV. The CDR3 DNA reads TGCGCCAGCAGTCAAAAGGGATCCTACGAGCAGTACGTC.

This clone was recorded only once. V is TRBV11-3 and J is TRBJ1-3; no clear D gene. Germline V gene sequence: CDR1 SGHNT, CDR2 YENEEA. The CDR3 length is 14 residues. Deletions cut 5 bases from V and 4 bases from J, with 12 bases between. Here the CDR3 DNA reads TGTGCCAGCAGCCCCGGGTCAACCGGAAACACCATATATTTT. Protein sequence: CASSPGSTGNTIYF.

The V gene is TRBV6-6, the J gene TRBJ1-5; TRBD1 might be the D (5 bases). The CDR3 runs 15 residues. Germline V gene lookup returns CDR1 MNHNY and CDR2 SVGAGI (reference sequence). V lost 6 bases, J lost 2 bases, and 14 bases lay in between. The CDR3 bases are TGTGCCAGCAGCGCCCCGGGGGAGGGCAATCAGCCCCAGCATTTT. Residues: CASSAPGEGNQPQHF.

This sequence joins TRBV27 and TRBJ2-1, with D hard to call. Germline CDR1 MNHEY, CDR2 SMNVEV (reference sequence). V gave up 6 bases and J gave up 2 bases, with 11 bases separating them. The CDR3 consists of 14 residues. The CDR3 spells CASRPHSPYNEQFF. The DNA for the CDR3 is TGTGCCAGCAGGCCCCACTCCCCCTACAATGAGCAGTTCTTC.

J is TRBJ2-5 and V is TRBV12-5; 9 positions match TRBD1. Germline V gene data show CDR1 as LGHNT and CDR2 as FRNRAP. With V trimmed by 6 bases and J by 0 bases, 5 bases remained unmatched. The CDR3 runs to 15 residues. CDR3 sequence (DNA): TGTGCTAGTGGAGGGGACAGGGCTTACCAAGAGACCCAGTACTTC. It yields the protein CASGGDRAYQETQYF.

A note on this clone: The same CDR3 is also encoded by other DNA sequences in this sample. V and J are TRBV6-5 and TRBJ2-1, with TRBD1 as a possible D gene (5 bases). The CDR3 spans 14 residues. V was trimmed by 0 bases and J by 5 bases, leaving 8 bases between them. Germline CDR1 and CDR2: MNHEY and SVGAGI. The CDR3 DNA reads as TGTGCCAGCAGTTACTCGGGGCTGCACAATGAGCAGTTCTTC. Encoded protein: CASSYSGLHNEQFF.

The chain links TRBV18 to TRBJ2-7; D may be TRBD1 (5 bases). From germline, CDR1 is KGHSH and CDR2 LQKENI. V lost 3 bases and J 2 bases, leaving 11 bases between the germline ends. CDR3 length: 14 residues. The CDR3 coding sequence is TGTGCCAGCTCACCGACAGTAACCCCCTACGAGCAGTACGTC. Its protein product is CASSPTVTPYEQYV.

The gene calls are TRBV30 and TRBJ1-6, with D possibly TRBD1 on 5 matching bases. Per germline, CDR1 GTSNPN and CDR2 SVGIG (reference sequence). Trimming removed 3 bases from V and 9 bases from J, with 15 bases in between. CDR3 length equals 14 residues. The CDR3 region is CAWSVDNGFSPLHF. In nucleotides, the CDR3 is TGTGCCTGGAGCGTGGACAATGGCTTTTCACCCCTCCACTTT.

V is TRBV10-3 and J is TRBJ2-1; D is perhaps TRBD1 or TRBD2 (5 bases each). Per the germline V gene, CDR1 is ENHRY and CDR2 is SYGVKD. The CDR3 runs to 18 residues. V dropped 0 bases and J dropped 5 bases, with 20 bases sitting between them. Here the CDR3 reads CAISESLGAQGFNNEQFF. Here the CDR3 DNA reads TGTGCCATCAGTGAGTCTCTCGGGGCTCAGGGATTCAACAATGAGCAGTTCTTC.

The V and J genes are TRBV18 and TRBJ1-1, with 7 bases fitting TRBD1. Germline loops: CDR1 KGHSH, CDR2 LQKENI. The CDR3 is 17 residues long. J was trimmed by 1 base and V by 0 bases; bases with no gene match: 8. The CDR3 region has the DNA TGTGCCAGCTCACCACCCAGTCGTAGACAGGGGAACACTGAAGCTTTCTTT. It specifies CASSPPSRRQGNTEAFF.

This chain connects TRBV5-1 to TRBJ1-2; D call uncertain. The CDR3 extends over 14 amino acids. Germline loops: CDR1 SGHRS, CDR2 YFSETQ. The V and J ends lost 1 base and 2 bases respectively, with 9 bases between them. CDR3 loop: CASSLRLNNYGYTF. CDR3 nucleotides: TGCGCCAGCAGCTTGCGGCTCAACAACTATGGCTACACCTTC.

Here the CDR3 DNA reads TGTGCCAGTGCTCTGAAGGGACAGATAATCCCCAATGAGCAGTTCTTC. Translation gives CASALKGQIIPNEQFF. The chain recombines TRBV19 with TRBJ2-1; TRBD1 agrees at 7 bases. This CDR3 comprises 16 residues. With V trimmed by 8 bases and J by 6 bases, 16 bases remained unmatched. Germline V gene data show CDR1 as LNHDA and CDR2 as SQIVND (reference sequence).

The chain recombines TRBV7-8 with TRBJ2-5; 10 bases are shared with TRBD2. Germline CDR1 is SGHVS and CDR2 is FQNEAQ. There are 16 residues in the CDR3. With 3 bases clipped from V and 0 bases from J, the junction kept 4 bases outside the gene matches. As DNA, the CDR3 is TGTGCCAGCAGCTTCTTTAGCGGGGGGTACCAAGAGACCCAGTACTTC. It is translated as CASSFFSGGYQETQYF.

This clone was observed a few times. The CDR3 protein is CSVQLPGQGITGELFF. Written as DNA, the CDR3 is TGCAGCGTTCAACTACCGGGACAGGGAATCACCGGGGAGCTGTTTTTT. This chain joins TRBV29-1 and TRBJ2-2; 9 bases align to TRBD1. The CDR3 consists of 16 residues. V gave up 5 bases and J gave up 4 bases; unmatched junction bases: 11. The germline CDR1 and CDR2 sequences are SQVTM and ANQGSEA.

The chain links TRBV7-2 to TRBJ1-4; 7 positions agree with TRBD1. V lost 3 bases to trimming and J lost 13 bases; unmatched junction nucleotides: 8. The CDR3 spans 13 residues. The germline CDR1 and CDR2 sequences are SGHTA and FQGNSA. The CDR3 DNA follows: TGTGCCAGCAGCTTGGCATCAGGGGGGGGACTGTTTTTT. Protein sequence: CASSLASGGGLFF.

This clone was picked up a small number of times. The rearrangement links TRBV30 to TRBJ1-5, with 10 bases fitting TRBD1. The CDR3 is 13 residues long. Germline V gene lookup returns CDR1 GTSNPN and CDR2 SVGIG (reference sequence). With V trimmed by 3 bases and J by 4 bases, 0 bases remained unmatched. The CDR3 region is CAWRGQGNQPQHF. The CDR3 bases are TGTGCCTGGAGGGGACAGGGGAATCAGCCCCAGCATTTT. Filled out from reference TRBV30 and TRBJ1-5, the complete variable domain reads SQTIHQWPATLVQPVGSPLSLECTVEGTSNPNLYWYRQAAGRGLQLLFYSVGIGQISSEVPQNLSASRPQDRQFILSSKKLLLSDSGFYLCAWRGQGNQPQHFGDGTRLSIL.

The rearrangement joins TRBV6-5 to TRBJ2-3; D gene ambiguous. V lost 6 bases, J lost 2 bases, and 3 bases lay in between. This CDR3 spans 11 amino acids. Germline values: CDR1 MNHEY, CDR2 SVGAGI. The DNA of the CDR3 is TGTGCCAGCAGAAACACAGATACGCAGTATTTT. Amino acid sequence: CASRNTDTQYF.